These T cell receptor beta chains were read from a single sample in a study of PD-1 blockade in classical Hodgkin lymphoma. This table comes from immunoSEQ multiplex PCR, and its TCRdb copy is limited to in-frame clones, with some not included. Of roughly 100,000 clones in the sample, approximately 90% were seen once. The source was peripheral blood mononuclear cells (PBMCs), collected before the fourth cycle of nivolumab. These receptors all come from a human donor with classical Hodgkin lymphoma. The CDR3 runs from the conserved cysteine through the conserved F or W. A D gene is named only where the DNA matches it firmly. A row's size may be missing; if present it is once, few, many or a size class.

v_call	d_call	clone_size	cdr3_aa
TRBV28	.	.	CASSSTVNQPQHF
TRBV5-1	.	.	CASRPAGAHSSGNTIYF
TRBV14	.	.	CASSQAGMNTEAFF
TRBV5-1	.	.	CASRLMVDTYSGNTIYF
TRBV5-1	.	.	CASSYARGEDEKLFF
TRBV15	.	.	CATSREDYLPWGAGELFF
TRBV5-8	TRBD2	.	CASSGGTSGRINEQFF
TRBV27	TRBD2	.	CASSPYPAAGGSYEQYF
TRBV5-5	TRBD1	.	CASSLHGTGRLLTEAFF
TRBV4-3	.	.	CASSWVRGGQPQHF
TRBV28	.	.	CASSFDLYEQYF
TRBV7-9	.	.	CASSSTGNTEAFF
TRBV5-1	.	once	CASSKIQQKGTEAFF
TRBV11-2	TRBD1	.	CASSLEVSGQGWRGYTF
TRBV6-5	.	.	CASSSVAVTGYEQYF
TRBV29-1	.	once	CSVEEGLTYEQYF
TRBV14	.	.	CASSQLTGLSTNEKLFF
TRBV5-4	TRBD2	.	CASSPSGTSGSYEQYF
TRBV5-1	.	.	CASSPHGDTQYF
TRBV28	TRBD1	.	CASSPWTGAGNTIYF
TRBV15	.	.	CATSSGWTDNQPQHF
TRBV6-5	TRBD2	.	CASRISGRTYNEQFF
TRBV4-2	TRBD1	few	CASSQDAWTGNGYTF
TRBV28	TRBD1	.	CASTAGGGLNQPQHF
TRBV2	.	once	CASSERATNYGYTF
TRBV28	.	.	CANSQSPNTEAFF
TRBV6-5	.	.	CASSYGTLNTEAFF